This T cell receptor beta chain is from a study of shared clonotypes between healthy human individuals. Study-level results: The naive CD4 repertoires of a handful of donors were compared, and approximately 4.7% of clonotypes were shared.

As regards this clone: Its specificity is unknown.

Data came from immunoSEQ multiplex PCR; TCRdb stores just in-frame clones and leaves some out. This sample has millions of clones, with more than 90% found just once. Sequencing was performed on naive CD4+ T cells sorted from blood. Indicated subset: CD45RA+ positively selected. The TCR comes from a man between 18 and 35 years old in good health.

The CDR3 sequence: CASAGVFLTQYF. CDR3 coding DNA: TGTGCCAGTGCCGGGGTCTTCTTGACCCAGTACTTC. The chain uses TRBV2 and TRBJ2-5; TRBD2 is a possible D gene (5 bases). From germline, CDR1 is SNHLY and CDR2 FYNNEI. V lost 9 bases and J 7 bases, leaving 15 bases between the germline ends. The CDR3 sequence is 12 residues long.